One sample yielded the 14 T cell receptor beta chains listed below, sequenced in a study of CD8 T cells in ankylosing spondylitis. Study-level findings and limits: One TCR beta motif, made up of roughly eight highly homologous variants, appeared characteristic of ankylosing spondylitis blood.

TCRdb re-called the 5' RACE reads with MiXCR, one entry per CDR3 protein. This sample has some 200,000 distinct CDR3 sequences, with approximately 7.3% found just once. No antigen is known for these receptors. Input material: blood, either unsorted or a sorted T cell fraction (not recorded which). The receptors were sampled from a male donor with ankylosing spondylitis.

A few counts support this clonotype. V is TRBV11-1 and J is TRBJ2-3, with 8 positions matching TRBD2. V shed 3 bases and J 0 bases; nucleotides not matched to a gene: 17. The CDR3 spans 20 residues. Germline loops: CDR1 SGHAT, CDR2 FQDESV (reference sequence). The CDR3 loop is CASSFSMLAGPMNSTDTQYF. In DNA, the CDR3 is TGTGCCAGCAGCTTTAGTATGTTAGCGGGGCCTATGAACAGCACAGATACGCAGTATTTT. The full variable domain, completed using reference TRBV11-1 and TRBJ2-3, is EAEVAQSPRYKITEKSQAVAFWCDPISGHATLYWYRQILGQGPELLVQFQDESVVDDSQLPKDRFSAERLKGVDSTLKIQPAELGDSAMYLCASSFSMLAGPMNSTDTQYFGPGTRLTVL.

This clonotype was recorded many times. V is TRBV27 and J is TRBJ2-4; TRBD1 might be the D (6 bases). The V end lost 6 bases, the J end lost 0 bases, and 15 bases lay between the germline ends. Looked up from germline, CDR1 is MNHEY and CDR2 is SMNVEV (reference sequence). This CDR3 has 16 residues. The CDR3 here is CASSQRGIGAKNIQYF. The CDR3 DNA reads TGTGCCAGCAGCCAAAGGGGGATAGGAGCCAAAAACATTCAGTACTTC.

This clonotype showed up many times. The chain employs TRBV7-9 and TRBJ2-7, with D perhaps TRBD1 or TRBD2 (6 bases each). Germline assignment: CDR1 SEHNR and CDR2 FQNEAQ (reference sequence). V lost 2 bases to trimming and J lost 2 bases, with 10 bases between them. The CDR3 loop spans 14 amino acids. This chain's CDR3 is CASSLTGTPYEQYF. CDR3 DNA: TGTGCCAGCAGCTTAACAGGGACTCCCTACGAGCAGTACTTC.

On this clonotype itself: The junction departs from germline at one end; a sequencing error may be responsible. V is TRBV29-1 and J is TRBJ1-2; 8 nucleotides line up with TRBD1. This CDR3 has 12 amino acids. The germline CDR1 and CDR2 sequences are SQVTM and ANQGSEA. Written as DNA, the CDR3 is TGCAGCGTGGAAGACAGGGGCCATGGCTACACCTTC. Residues: CSVEDRGHGYTF.

The table lists this clonotype with many counts. The rearrangement uses TRBV7-9 and TRBJ2-3; D possibly corresponds to TRBD2 (7 bases). This CDR3 spans 13 amino acids. The ends were cut back, 3 bases at V and 4 bases at J, with 8 bases in the middle. Germline CDR1 SEHNR, CDR2 FQNEAQ (reference sequence). The CDR3 spells CASSFGGPDTQYF. The DNA for the CDR3 is TGTGCCAGCAGCTTCGGGGGGCCAGATACGCAGTATTTT.

The CDR3 coding sequence is TGTGCCAGTAGTTCCTGGATAGCGGGAGCCTACGAGCAGTACTTC. Its protein is CASSSWIAGAYEQYF. The gene calls are TRBV19 and TRBJ2-7; 9 bases are shared with TRBD2. Losses at the gene ends were 5 bases for V and 2 bases for J; bases not matched to a gene: 7. Germline CDR1 LNHDA, CDR2 SQIVND (reference sequence). CDR3 length equals 15 residues.

This clonotype was detected many times. V gene TRBV12-3 or TRBV12-4 combines with J gene TRBJ2-2; no clear D gene. V lost 7 bases and J lost 0, with 12 bases in between. The CDR3 loop spans 15 amino acids. In nucleotides, the CDR3 is TGTGCCAGCACATATGGGATCCCGAACACCGGGGAGCTGTTTTTT. Protein product: CASTYGIPNTGELFF.

At least ten counts were recorded for this clonotype. V and J are TRBV7-9 and TRBJ2-1; 10 nucleotides match TRBD1. This CDR3 contains 16 residues. V trimming: 2 bases; J trimming: 5 bases; junction bases outside the gene matches: 6. Germline V gene lookup returns CDR1 SEHNR and CDR2 FQNEAQ (reference sequence). The CDR3 here is CASSLKRQGANNEQFF. DNA for the CDR3: TGTGCCAGCAGCTTAAAGAGACAGGGGGCGAACAATGAGCAGTTCTTC.

This clonotype was observed many times. V gene TRBV5-1 combines with J gene TRBJ2-2; D is unresolved. Trimming cost V 5 bases and J 0 bases, with 11 bases left between them. Germline V gene sequence: CDR1 SGHRS, CDR2 YFSETQ. CDR3 length: 15 residues. The CDR3 sequence: CASSLGYANTGELFF. CDR3 in DNA: TGCGCCAGCAGTCTGGGTTACGCGAACACCGGGGAGCTGTTTTTT.

The J gene is TRBJ1-1, the V gene TRBV6-2 or TRBV6-3, with 8 positions matching TRBD1. Germline V gene lookup returns CDR1 MNHEY and CDR2 SVGEGT. This CDR3 is 16 amino acids long. V was clipped by 2 bases and J by 3 bases; unmatched bases: 8. The CDR3 sequence: CASSYTADRVDTEAFF. CDR3 coding DNA: TGTGCCAGCAGTTACACCGCGGACAGGGTGGACACTGAAGCTTTCTTT.

This clonotype appeared a few times. J is TRBJ2-5 and V is TRBV6-1, with unresolved D. The CDR3 is made up of 13 amino acids. Germline V gene sequence: CDR1 MNHNS, CDR2 SASEGT. Trimming left V 10 bases short and J 2 bases short, with 14 bases between. The CDR3 protein is CATRPALQETQYF. CDR3 bases: TGTGCCACCCGCCCAGCTTTGCAAGAGACCCAGTACTTC.

The chain combines TRBV28 with TRBJ2-7; 9 bases align to TRBD2. CDR3 length: 14 amino acids. The V gene end was trimmed by 7 bases and the J gene end by 3 bases; junction bases not matched to a gene: 7. Germline-derived CDR1 and CDR2 are MDHEN and SYDVKM. CDR3: CASKTSGRFYEQYF. CDR3 coding DNA: TGTGCCAGCAAGACTAGCGGTCGTTTCTACGAGCAGTACTTC.

This clonotype has a count of ten or more. The V call is TRBV27, the J call TRBJ2-2, with 10 bases aligning to TRBD2. This CDR3 region has 17 residues. Germline CDR1 reads MNHEY; CDR2 reads SMNVEV (reference sequence). The J segment lost 6 bases and the V segment lost 3 bases, leaving 10 bases of the junction unmatched. CDR3 in DNA: TGTGCCAGCAGTTTCCTCCCTGTAGCGGGAGGTCCCGGGGAGCTGTTTTTT. Encoded protein: CASSFLPVAGGPGELFF.

This clonotype occurred many times. The rearrangement joins TRBV6-4 to TRBJ2-2; D is possibly TRBD1 or TRBD2 (5 bases each). V gave up 3 bases and J gave up 3 bases, with 14 bases separating them. The CDR3 has 16 residues. Germline V lookup: CDR1 MRHNA, CDR2 SNTAGT. As DNA, the CDR3 is TGTGCCAGCAGTGAAATAGGGGCGAGGGACACCGGGGAGCTGTTTTTT. Its translation is CASSEIGARDTGELFF.